The next 14 T cell receptor beta chains were all read from a single sample in a study of radiation and T cells in renal cell carcinoma. Time point described: baseline pretreatment blood. The treatment denotes: 15 Gy SBRT to primary tumor, nephrectomy 4 weeks later. TCRdb keeps only in-frame clones here, not all; method: immunoSEQ multiplex PCR. The table includes about 150,000 clones, approximately 90% detected once. The sample was blood, taken from a patient whose treatment included radiotherapy and nephrectomy. The receptors come from a woman between 70 and 85 years old with renal cell carcinoma.

The V and J genes are TRBV7-2 and TRBJ1-1; 7 nucleotides align to TRBD1. Looked up from germline, CDR1 is SGHTA and CDR2 is FQGNSA. V lost 5 bases and J lost 3; bases outside the gene matches: 6. CDR3 length: 14 amino acids. CDR3 DNA sequence: TGTGCCAGCAGCCGGGACAGCTCTTACACTGAAGCTTTCTTT. Its protein is CASSRDSSYTEAFF.

The rearrangement uses TRBV4-2 and TRBJ1-2, with a tentative D call TRBD1 (5 bases). There are 14 residues in the CDR3. Trimming shortened V by 5 bases and J by 8 bases, and 18 bases separated the two germline ends. The germline gives CDR1 LGHNA, CDR2 YNFKEQ. The CDR3 DNA reads as TGTGCCAGCAGCTACCCGGGCCAGGGTTTAGGCTACACCTTC. It is translated as CASSYPGQGLGYTF.

The rearrangement joins TRBV7-3 to TRBJ2-2; no clear D. The ends were cut back, 3 bases at V and 2 bases at J, with 13 bases in the middle. Germline V gene lookup returns CDR1 SGHTA and CDR2 FQGTGA. This CDR3 has 16 amino acids. CDR3 in DNA: TGTGCCAGCAGCTTCAGCCAGATCAAAAACACCGGGGAGCTGTTTTTT. This encodes CASSFSQIKNTGELFF.

The chain links TRBV4-1 to TRBJ1-5, with D possibly matching TRBD1 (5 bases). Germline CDR1 is MGHRA and CDR2 is YSYEKL. The CDR3 extends over 15 amino acids. Trimming pared 3 bases from V and 0 bases from J, leaving 9 bases between. The CDR3 region has the DNA TGCGCCAGCAGCCAGGGGGACGTTAGCAATCAGCCCCAGCATTTT. Protein sequence: CASSQGDVSNQPQHF.

This clone came up a few times. The chain employs TRBV14 and TRBJ1-1; perhaps TRBD1 as D (6 bases). Germline values: CDR1 SGHDN, CDR2 FVKESK. V shed 5 bases and J shed 1 base, with 8 bases lying between them. The CDR3 is 13 amino acids. The DNA for the CDR3 is TGTGCCAGCAGCGTACAGGGGAACACTGAAGCTTTCTTT. As protein: CASSVQGNTEAFF.

The V and J genes are TRBV28 and TRBJ1-6; 10 positions agree with TRBD1. The CDR3 loop spans 15 amino acids. Germline V gene sequence: CDR1 MDHEN, CDR2 SYDVKM. Trimming took 6 bases from V and 5 from J; bases not matched to a gene: 4. In DNA form, the CDR3 reads TGTGCCAGCAGGGTAGGGACAGGGGATAATTCACCCCTCCACTTT. This codes for CASRVGTGDNSPLHF.

The chain uses TRBV19 and TRBJ1-5; 7 bases line up with TRBD1. The V gene end was trimmed by 8 bases and the J gene end by 4 bases; junction bases not matched to a gene: 8. The germline V gene encodes CDR1 LNHDA and CDR2 SQIVND (reference sequence). There are 14 residues in the CDR3. In DNA, the CDR3 is TGTGCCAGTGCCCACACAGGGGTTAATCAGCCCCAGCATTTT. This gives the protein CASAHTGVNQPQHF.

The V gene is TRBV5-4, the J gene TRBJ2-7, with TRBD2 matching over 7 bases. CDR3 size: 16 residues. Trimming took 4 bases from V and 6 from J; bases not matched to a gene: 16. Per germline, CDR1 SGHNT and CDR2 YYREEE (reference sequence). CDR3 nucleotide sequence: TGTGCCAGCAGCCCCACCCCCGGACTAGTAAGTTCCGAGCAGTACTTC. It is translated as CASSPTPGLVSSEQYF.

This clone was picked up one time. CDR3 region: CASSTRGNTIYF. CDR3 bases: TGTGCCAGCAGTACCCGGGGAAACACCATATATTTT. The rearrangement uses TRBV2 and TRBJ1-3, with unresolved D. CDR3 size: 12 residues. V lost 5 bases to trimming and J lost 4 bases, with 6 bases between them. In germline, CDR1 is SNHLY, CDR2 FYNNEI.

The chain recombines TRBV21-1 with TRBJ2-7; the table gives TRBD2 as D, unverified against the DNA. TRBV21-1 is reported as a pseudogene. The CDR3 extends over 15 amino acids. This CDR3 reads CASSKGDLPSYEQYF. The DNA for the CDR3 is TGTGCCAGCAGCAAGGGTGACTTGCCCTCCTACGAGCAGTACTTC.

The chain employs TRBV11-2 and TRBJ2-1; no clear D. The germline CDR1 and CDR2 sequences are SGHAT and FQNNGV. V lost 0 bases to trimming and J lost 5 bases, with 8 bases between them. This CDR3 contains 14 residues. The CDR3 protein is CASSLDTVNNEQFF. The CDR3 nucleotides read TGTGCCAGCAGCTTAGATACGGTTAACAATGAGCAGTTCTTC.

The V call is TRBV19, the J call TRBJ1-1; D unresolved. The CDR3 is made up of 14 amino acids. The germline CDR1 and CDR2 sequences are LNHDA and SQIVND (reference sequence). V lost 5 bases and J lost 1, with 11 bases in between. In nucleotides, the CDR3 is TGTGCCAGTAGTGCACGACGCACGAACACTGAAGCTTTCTTT. Its protein product is CASSARRTNTEAFF.

The V gene is TRBV19, the J gene TRBJ2-2; 7 bases match TRBD1. Trimming took 10 bases from V and 6 from J; bases not matched to a gene: 11. Germline CDR1 reads LNHDA; CDR2 reads SQIVND (reference sequence). The CDR3 totals 14 residues. The chain's CDR3 is CATLVSRGSGELFF. CDR3 nucleotides: TGTGCCACCCTTGTGAGCAGGGGGTCCGGGGAGCTGTTTTTT. Together with reference TRBV19 and TRBJ2-2, the CDR3 gives the full variable domain: DGGITQSPKYLFRKEGQNVTLSCEQNLNHDAMYWYRQDPGQGLRLIYYSQIVNDFQKGDIAEGYSVSREKKESFPLTVTSAQKNPTAFYLCATLVSRGSGELFFGEGSRLTVL.

This rearrangement joins TRBV5-6 to TRBJ1-1, with a possible D match to TRBD1 (5 bases). The ends were cut back, 6 bases at V and 3 bases at J, with 21 bases in the middle. The CDR3 contains 16 residues. Germline lookup yields CDR1 SGHDT and CDR2 YYEEEE. The DNA of the CDR3 is TGTGCCAGCAAGGATCGGGGACGGAACTTTCACACTGAAGCTTTCTTT. Translated: CASKDRGRNFHTEAFF.